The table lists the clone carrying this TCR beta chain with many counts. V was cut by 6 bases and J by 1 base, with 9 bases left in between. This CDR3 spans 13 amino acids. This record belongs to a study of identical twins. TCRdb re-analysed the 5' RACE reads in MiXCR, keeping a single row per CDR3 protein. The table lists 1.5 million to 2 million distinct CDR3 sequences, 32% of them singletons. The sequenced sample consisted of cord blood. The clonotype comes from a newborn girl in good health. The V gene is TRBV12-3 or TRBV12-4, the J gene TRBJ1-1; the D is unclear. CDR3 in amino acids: CASSPRGNTEAFF. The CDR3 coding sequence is TGTGCCAGCAGCCCCCGGGGGAACACTGAAGCTTTCTTT.